The 27 T cell receptor beta chains reported below all come from one sample, sequenced in a study of T cell responses to AZD1222 COVID-19 vaccine. The protocol was immunoSEQ multiplex PCR, while the TCRdb copy is restricted to in-frame clones and leaves out a portion. Altogether fewer than 300,000 clones are present, 93% being singletons, with the ten largest covering 0.5% to 0.65%. Sequenced material: peripheral blood, taken on day 0 of AZD1222 vaccination. The receptors stem from an adult in good health.

J is TRBJ1-1 and V is TRBV5-4; no firm D call. CDR3 length: 15 residues. V lost 1 base and J 0 bases, leaving 10 bases between the germline ends. CDR1 SGHNT and CDR2 YYREEE come from the germline V gene (reference sequence). The CDR3 spells CASSLKEQMNTEAFF. The CDR3 DNA reads TGTGCCAGCAGCTTGAAGGAACAGATGAACACTGAAGCTTTCTTT.

The chain has TRBV9 and TRBJ2-7, with no clear D. V dropped 4 bases and J dropped 7 bases, with 9 bases sitting between them. Germline CDR1 and CDR2: SGDLS and YYNGEE. The length of the CDR3 is 11 residues. The CDR3 spells CASSPRREQYF. The CDR3 DNA follows: TGTGCCAGCAGCCCCCGTCGTGAGCAGTACTTC.

The table lists this clone with a count of one. The chain uses TRBV2 and TRBJ1-1; D is ambiguous. V was pared by 7 bases and J by 4 bases, with 16 bases between. The CDR3 length is 14 residues. The germline V gene has CDR1 SNHLY and CDR2 FYNNEI. DNA of the CDR3: TGTGCCAGCACCTTCTTTTTGTCGAGCACTGAAGCTTTCTTT. Translated, it gives CASTFFLSSTEAFF.

The genes are TRBV20-1 and TRBJ2-7, with a possible D match to TRBD1 (5 bases). V lost 3 bases and J 2 bases, leaving 8 bases between the germline ends. CDR1 is DFQATT and CDR2 is SNEGSKA in the germline V gene (reference sequence). CDR3 size: 12 residues. This chain's CDR3 is CSASTGPYEQYF. CDR3 coding DNA: TGCAGTGCTAGTACAGGACCCTACGAGCAGTACTTC.

This chain joins TRBV19 and TRBJ1-5, with D unresolved. The V end was cut by 7 bases, the J end by 0 bases, with 13 bases between. Germline V lookup: CDR1 LNHDA, CDR2 SQIVND (reference sequence). The length of the CDR3 is 15 residues. This CDR3 is CASKVGINSNQPQHF. The DNA for the CDR3 is TGTGCCAGTAAAGTTGGAATAAATAGCAATCAGCCCCAGCATTTT.

The gene calls are TRBV4-1 and TRBJ1-2; D unclear. This CDR3 is built from 14 residues. Trimming took off 1 base at V and 0 bases at J, with 6 bases between the two ends. Germline V CDR1 and CDR2: MGHRA, YSYEKL. The CDR3 sequence is CASSQVAANYGYTF. CDR3 bases: TGCGCCAGCAGCCAAGTCGCAGCTAACTATGGCTACACCTTC.

The J gene is TRBJ2-1, the V gene TRBV18; TRBD2 agrees at 9 bases. Germline CDR1 reads KGHSH; CDR2 reads LQKENI. The CDR3 is 15 residues long. Trimming removed 3 bases from V and 7 bases from J; junction bases left unmatched: 7. The CDR3 is CASSPRDSGRNEQFF. CDR3 in DNA: TGTGCCAGCTCACCCCGGGACAGCGGGAGGAATGAGCAGTTCTTC.

Worth noting for this clone: A read error may produce the germline difference seen at one junction end. The chain combines TRBV20-1 with TRBJ1-6; D remains ambiguous. The CDR3 is made up of 8 amino acids. In germline, CDR1 is DFQATT, CDR2 SNEGSKA (reference sequence). For the CDR3, the DNA is TGCAGTGCTAGAGAGTCTCTCTTT. Translated, it gives CSARESLF.

V gene TRBV9 combines with J gene TRBJ2-7; 9 nucleotides line up with TRBD1. CDR3 size: 14 residues. V gave up 4 bases and J gave up 7 bases; unmatched junction bases: 9. Germline CDR1 SGDLS, CDR2 YYNGEE. The CDR3 protein is CASSRGTGKREQYF. In DNA form, the CDR3 reads TGTGCCAGCAGCCGTGGGACAGGGAAAAGGGAGCAGTACTTC.

In this sample, this clone turned up once. The chain is built from TRBV30 and TRBJ1-2; D unclear. Germline V gives CDR1 GTSNPN, CDR2 SVGIG (reference sequence). With 2 bases removed from V and 6 bases from J, the gap between germline ends came to 10 bases. The CDR3 has 12 residues. DNA of the CDR3: TGTGCCTGGAGTCCTACTTGGGATGGCTACACCTTC. This translates into CAWSPTWDGYTF.

The gene calls are TRBV27 and TRBJ1-2; the D gene is possibly TRBD1 (5 bases). CDR3 size: 15 residues. CDR1 is MNHEY, CDR2 SMNVEV, per germline (reference sequence). V dropped 2 bases and J dropped 1 base, with 11 bases sitting between them. Here the CDR3 reads CASSLVGAGNYGYTF. DNA of the CDR3: TGTGCCAGCAGTTTAGTTGGGGCTGGTAACTATGGCTACACCTTC.

The chain recombines TRBV19 with TRBJ2-3; D not resolved. V was pared by 9 bases and J by 5 bases, with 6 bases between. The CDR3 has 10 residues. Looked up from germline, CDR1 is LNHDA and CDR2 is SQIVND (reference sequence). The CDR3 sequence: CASGRDTQYF. In DNA form, the CDR3 reads TGTGCCAGCGGCCGAGATACGCAGTATTTT.

The chain is built from TRBV4-2 and TRBJ2-7, with D tentatively TRBD2 (6 bases). In germline, CDR1 is LGHNA, CDR2 YNFKEQ. Deletions cut 0 bases from V and 6 bases from J, with 15 bases between. This CDR3 contains 15 residues. CDR3 loop: CASSQDHSKEGEQYF. The CDR3 DNA sequence: TGTGCCAGCAGCCAAGATCACTCAAAGGAGGGCGAGCAGTACTTC.

The chain links TRBV4-1 to TRBJ2-3, with 12 bases lining up with TRBD2. This CDR3 spans 16 amino acids. Germline CDR1 reads MGHRA; CDR2 reads YSYEKL. The V gene end was trimmed by 4 bases and the J gene end by 5 bases; junction bases not matched to a gene: 7. The CDR3 region is CASSLLAGGRKDTQYF. For the CDR3, the DNA is TGCGCCAGCAGCCTCCTAGCGGGGGGGAGGAAAGATACGCAGTATTTT.

This clone has just one count. The gene calls are TRBV7-3 and TRBJ2-6, with D unclear. The CDR3 extends over 14 amino acids. V lost 5 bases and J lost 0, with 5 bases in between. Germline V gives CDR1 SGHTA, CDR2 FQGTGA. CDR3 region: CASSPSSGANVLTF. The CDR3 DNA is TGTGCCAGCAGCCCAAGCTCTGGGGCCAACGTCCTGACTTTC.

The V call is TRBV28, the J call TRBJ2-2; weak D call: TRBD1 (5 bases). Trimming took off 6 bases at V and 1 base at J, with 18 bases between the two ends. The CDR3 sequence is 17 residues long. Per the germline V gene, CDR1 is MDHEN and CDR2 is SYDVKM. The chain's CDR3 is CASSPIRAAGNTGELFF. The CDR3 region has the DNA TGTGCCAGCAGCCCTATCAGGGCGGCAGGGAACACCGGGGAGCTGTTTTTT.

This clone was detected once. The rearrangement uses TRBV27 and TRBJ2-3; D could derive from TRBD1 or TRBD2 (5 bases each). The CDR3 runs to 14 residues. Germline V CDR1 and CDR2: MNHEY, SMNVEV (reference sequence). The V end lost 5 bases, the J end lost 3 bases, and 12 bases lay between the germline ends. The CDR3 reads CASSPRDGTDTQYF. CDR3 DNA sequence: TGTGCCAGCAGTCCCAGGGACGGAACAGATACGCAGTATTTT.

The chain uses TRBV30 and TRBJ1-2, with a tentative D call TRBD1 (5 bases). The V end lost 1 base, the J end lost 5 bases, and 8 bases lay between the germline ends. CDR1 and CDR2 (germline): GTSNPN, SVGIG (reference sequence). The CDR3 loop spans 12 amino acids. The CDR3 DNA sequence: TGTGCCTGGAGTGGGGACGGGTATGGCTACACCTTC. Residues: CAWSGDGYGYTF.

The chain recombines TRBV7-2 with TRBJ2-7, with D perhaps matching TRBD2 (7 bases). The CDR3 contains 16 residues. Trimming took 2 bases from V and 4 from J, leaving 18 bases between them. Germline assignment: CDR1 SGHTA and CDR2 FQGNSA. CDR3 sequence reads: CASSLTDGGGFYEQYF. In DNA form, the CDR3 reads TGTGCCAGCAGCTTAACGGACGGCGGGGGCTTTTACGAGCAGTACTTC. The full variable domain, rest sourced from reference TRBV7-2 and TRBJ2-7, is GAGVSQSPSNKVTEKGKDVELRCDPISGHTALYWYRQSLGQGLEFLIYFQGNSAPDKSGLPSDRFSAERTGGSVSTLTIQRTQQEDSAVYLCASSLTDGGGFYEQYFGPGTRLTVT.

The genes are TRBV19 and TRBJ2-3, with TRBD2 matching 8 bases. This CDR3 has 16 residues. The germline V gene encodes CDR1 LNHDA and CDR2 SQIVND (reference sequence). After removal of 4 bases from V and 0 bases from J, the junction contained 6 bases not matched to a gene. The CDR3 protein is CASSKTGLVSTDTQYF. CDR3 DNA sequence: TGTGCCAGTAGTAAAACGGGACTAGTTAGCACAGATACGCAGTATTTT.

The V and J genes are TRBV28 and TRBJ1-2, with D unclear. V was trimmed by 6 bases and J by 4 bases, leaving 9 bases between them. This CDR3 has 12 residues. Per germline, CDR1 MDHEN and CDR2 SYDVKM. CDR3 DNA: TGTGCCAGCAGCCCGGGTTCCTATGGCTACACCTTC. It is translated as CASSPGSYGYTF.

Comment on this clone: In the same sample, other DNA sequences code for this CDR3. The chain has TRBV3-1 (or the pseudogene TRBV3-2) and TRBJ2-5, with D uncertain. Per the germline V gene, CDR1 is LGHDT and CDR2 is YNNKEL (reference sequence). Trimming stripped 1 base from V and 4 bases from J, with 1 base between. The CDR3 covers 11 residues. As DNA, the CDR3 is TGTGCCAGCAGCCAAGCAGAGACCCAGTACTTC. This codes for CASSQAETQYF.

The rearrangement uses TRBV12-3 or TRBV12-4 and TRBJ2-7; D ambiguous. V shed 3 bases and J shed 4 bases, with 4 bases lying between them. This CDR3 has 11 residues. CDR3 residues: CASSLVYEQYF. The CDR3 DNA reads TGTGCCAGCAGTTTGGTTTACGAGCAGTACTTC.

The chain recombines TRBV7-9 with TRBJ1-4; the match to TRBD1 covers 8 bases. With V trimmed by 1 base and J by 7 bases, 5 bases remained unmatched. Germline lookup yields CDR1 SEHNR and CDR2 FQNEAQ (reference sequence). The CDR3 consists of 15 residues. CDR3 in amino acids: CASSLGGQGREKLFF. The CDR3 nucleotides read TGTGCCAGCAGCTTAGGTGGACAGGGTCGTGAAAAACTGTTTTTT.

The table lists this clone with a count of one. The rearrangement links TRBV6-5 to TRBJ1-6; weak D call: TRBD1 (5 bases). V was shortened by 8 bases and J by 9 bases, with 14 bases between the two germline ends. CDR3 length equals 13 residues. CDR1 is MNHEY, CDR2 SVGAGI, per germline. CDR3 coding DNA: TGTGCCAGCGGATCCGGGACGGTTTCACCCCTCCACTTT. It codes for CASGSGTVSPLHF.

The genes are TRBV19 and TRBJ1-1; D not resolved. CDR3 length: 10 amino acids. The V and J ends lost 9 bases and 6 bases respectively, with 8 bases between them. Per germline, CDR1 LNHDA and CDR2 SQIVND (reference sequence). Here the CDR3 DNA reads TGTGCCAGGTGGAGCGCTGAAGCTTTCTTT. Translated: CARWSAEAFF.

The CDR3: CASSLGPTGNSPLHF. The CDR3 DNA reads as TGTGCCAGCAGCTTAGGCCCGACAGGGAATTCACCCCTCCACTTT. The chain has TRBV7-9 and TRBJ1-6; 7 bases are a match to TRBD1. The CDR3 has 15 residues. Germline CDR1 SEHNR, CDR2 FQNEAQ (reference sequence). V was pared by 1 base and J by 7 bases, with 4 bases of the junction left unmatched.